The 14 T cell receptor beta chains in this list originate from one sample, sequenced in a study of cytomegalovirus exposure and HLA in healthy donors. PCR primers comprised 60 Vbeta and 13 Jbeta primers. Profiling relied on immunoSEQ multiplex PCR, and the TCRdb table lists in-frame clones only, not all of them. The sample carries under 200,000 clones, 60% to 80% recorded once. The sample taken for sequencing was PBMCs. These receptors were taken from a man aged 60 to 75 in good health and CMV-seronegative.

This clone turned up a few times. CDR3 protein: CASSQAPGGGSEGNQPQHF. In nucleotides, the CDR3 is TGCGCCAGCAGCCAAGCCCCCGGGGGGGGCTCGGAGGGCAATCAGCCCCAGCATTTT. J is TRBJ1-5 and V is TRBV4-3; D is perhaps TRBD1 (6 bases). V lost 1 base, J lost 2 bases, and 21 bases lay in between. Germline CDR1 and CDR2: LGHNA and YSLEER. This CDR3 is 19 amino acids long.

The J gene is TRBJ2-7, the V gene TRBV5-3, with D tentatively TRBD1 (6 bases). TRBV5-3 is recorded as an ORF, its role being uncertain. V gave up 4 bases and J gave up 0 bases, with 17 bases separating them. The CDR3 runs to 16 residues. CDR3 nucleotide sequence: TGTGCCAGAAGCCACTCCGACAGGAGGAGCTCCTACGAGCAGTACTTC. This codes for CARSHSDRRSSYEQYF.

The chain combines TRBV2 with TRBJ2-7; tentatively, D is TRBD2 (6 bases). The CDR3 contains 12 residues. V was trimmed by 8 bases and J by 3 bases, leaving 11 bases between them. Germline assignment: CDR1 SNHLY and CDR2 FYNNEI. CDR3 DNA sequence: TGTGCCAGCTCAGAGACTAGCTACGAGCAGTACTTC. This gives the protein CASSETSYEQYF.

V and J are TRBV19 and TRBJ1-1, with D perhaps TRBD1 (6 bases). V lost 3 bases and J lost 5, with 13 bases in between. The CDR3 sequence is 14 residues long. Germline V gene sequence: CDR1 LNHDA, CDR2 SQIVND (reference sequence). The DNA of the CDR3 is TGTGCCAGTAGTATCTGGGGGGGCATAACTGAAGCTTTCTTT. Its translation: CASSIWGGITEAFF.

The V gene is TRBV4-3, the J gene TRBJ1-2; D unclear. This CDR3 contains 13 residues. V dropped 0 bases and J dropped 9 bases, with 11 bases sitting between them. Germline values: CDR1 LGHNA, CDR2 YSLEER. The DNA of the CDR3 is TGCGCCAGCAGCCAAGATATGTACAGTCGCTACACCTTC. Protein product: CASSQDMYSRYTF.

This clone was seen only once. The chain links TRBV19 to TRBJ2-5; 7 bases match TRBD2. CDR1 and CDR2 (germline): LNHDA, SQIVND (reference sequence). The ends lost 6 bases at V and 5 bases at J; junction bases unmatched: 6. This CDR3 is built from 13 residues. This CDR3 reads CASRAGGTETQYF. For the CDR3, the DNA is TGTGCCAGTAGGGCCGGGGGGACCGAGACCCAGTACTTC.

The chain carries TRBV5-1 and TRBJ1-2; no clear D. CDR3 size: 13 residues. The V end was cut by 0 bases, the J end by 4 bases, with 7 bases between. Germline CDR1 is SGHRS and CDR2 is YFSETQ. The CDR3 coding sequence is TGCGCCAGCAGCTTGGACATCTTCTATGGCTACACCTTC. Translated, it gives CASSLDIFYGYTF. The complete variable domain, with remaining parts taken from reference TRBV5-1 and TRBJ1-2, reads KAGVTQTPRYLIKTRGQQVTLSCSPISGHRSVSWYQQTPGQGLQFLFEYFSETQRNKGNFPGRFSGRQFSNSRSEMNVSTLELGDSALYLCASSLDIFYGYTFGSGTRLTVV.

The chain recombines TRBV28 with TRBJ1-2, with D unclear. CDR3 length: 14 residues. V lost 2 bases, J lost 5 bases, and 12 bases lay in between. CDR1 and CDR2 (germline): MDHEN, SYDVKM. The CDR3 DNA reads TGTGCCAGCAGTTTAGTAGCGGACTATTATGGCTACACCTTC. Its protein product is CASSLVADYYGYTF.

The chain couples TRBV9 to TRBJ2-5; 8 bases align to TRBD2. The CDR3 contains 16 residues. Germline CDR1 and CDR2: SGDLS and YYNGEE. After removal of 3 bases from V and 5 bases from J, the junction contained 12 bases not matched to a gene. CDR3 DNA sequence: TGTGCCAGCAGCGCCCGCGGGAGGTGGAGTGGCGAGACCCAGTACTTC. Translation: CASSARGRWSGETQYF.

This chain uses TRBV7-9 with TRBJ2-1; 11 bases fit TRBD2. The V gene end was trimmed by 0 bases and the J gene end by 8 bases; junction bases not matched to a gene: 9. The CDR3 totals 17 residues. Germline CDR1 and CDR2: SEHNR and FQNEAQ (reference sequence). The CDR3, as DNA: TGTGCCAGCAGCTTAGCTTTAGGTAGCGGGAGGGCCGATGAGCAGTTCTTC. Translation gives CASSLALGSGRADEQFF.

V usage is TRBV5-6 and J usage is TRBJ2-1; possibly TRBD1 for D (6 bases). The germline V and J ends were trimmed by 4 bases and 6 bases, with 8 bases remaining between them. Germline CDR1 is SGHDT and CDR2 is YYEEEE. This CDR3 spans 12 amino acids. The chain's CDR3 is CASSQQGNEQFF. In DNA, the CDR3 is TGTGCCAGCAGCCAACAGGGCAATGAGCAGTTCTTC.

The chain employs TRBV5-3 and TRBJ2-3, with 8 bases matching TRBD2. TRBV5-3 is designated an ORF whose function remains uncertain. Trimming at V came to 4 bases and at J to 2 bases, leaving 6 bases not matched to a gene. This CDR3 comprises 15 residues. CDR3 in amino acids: CARSKTSGFTDTQYF. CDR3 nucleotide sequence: TGTGCCAGAAGCAAAACTAGCGGATTCACAGATACGCAGTATTTT.

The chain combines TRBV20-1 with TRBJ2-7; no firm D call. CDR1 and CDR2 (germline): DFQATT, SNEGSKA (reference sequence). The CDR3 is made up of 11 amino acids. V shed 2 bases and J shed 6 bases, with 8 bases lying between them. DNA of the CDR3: TGCAGTGCTAGATATGGGCTCGAGCAGTACTTC. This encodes CSARYGLEQYF.

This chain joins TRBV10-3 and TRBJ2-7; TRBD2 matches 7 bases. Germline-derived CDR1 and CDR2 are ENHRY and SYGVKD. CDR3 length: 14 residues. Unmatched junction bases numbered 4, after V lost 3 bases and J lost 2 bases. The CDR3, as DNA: TGTGCCATCAGTGAAGCTAGCGGAGCCTACGAGCAGTACTTC. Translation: CAISEASGAYEQYF.